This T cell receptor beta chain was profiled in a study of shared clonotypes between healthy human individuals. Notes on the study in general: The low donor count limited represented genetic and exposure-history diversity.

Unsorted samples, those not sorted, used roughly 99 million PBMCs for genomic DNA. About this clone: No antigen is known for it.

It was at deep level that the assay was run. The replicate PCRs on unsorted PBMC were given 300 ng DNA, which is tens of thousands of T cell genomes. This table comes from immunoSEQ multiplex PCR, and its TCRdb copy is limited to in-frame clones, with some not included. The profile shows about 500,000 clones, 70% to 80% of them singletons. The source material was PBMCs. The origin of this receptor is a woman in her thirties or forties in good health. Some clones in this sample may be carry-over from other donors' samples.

CDR3 nucleotides: TGTGCCAGCAGCGCCTCGGGGAGATACTTCTTC. It translates to CASSASGRYFF. V usage is TRBV9 and J usage is TRBJ2-1; tentatively, D is TRBD2 (5 bases). Looked up from germline, CDR1 is SGDLS and CDR2 is YYNGEE. The CDR3 has 11 amino acids. With 3 bases removed from V and 16 bases from J, the gap between germline ends came to 14 bases.